These T cell receptor beta chains were read from a single sample in a study of early T cells in non-severe SARS-CoV-2 infection. One entry per CDR3 protein results from TCRdb running MiXCR on the 5' RACE reads. The table has about 56,000 distinct CDR3 sequences, more than 12% seen once; the top ten hold 4.1%. Sequencing used whole blood, obtained at baseline. These receptors were collected from an adult who was a healthcare worker with PCR-confirmed SARS-CoV-2 infection or an uninfected control (not recorded which). Both conserved end residues are part of each CDR3. D genes are given only for firm matches. Clone size is not always given. Where it is, it says once, few, many or a class for expanded clones.

>.|TRBJ1-5|once|TRBV7-9
TGTGCCAGCAGTCCCGACGGGAATCAGCCCCAGCATTTT
CASSPDGNQPQHF
>TRBD1|TRBJ2-3|few|TRBV10-3
TGTGCCATCAGTGAAGAGGGGGCGAGCACAGATACGCAGTATTTT
CAISEEGASTDTQYF
>.|TRBJ2-7|few|TRBV2
TGTGCCAGCAGTGAGGGGCCCCAAGAGCAGTACTTC
CASSEGPQEQYF
>TRBD2|TRBJ2-1|.|TRBV5-1
TGCGCCAGCAGCTTACTAGCGGGATCGGGCGGTGAGCAGTTCTTC
CASSLLAGSGGEQFF
>.|TRBJ2-2|many|TRBV20-1
TGCAGTGCCAGGACACCGAACACCGGGGAGCTGTTTTTT
CSARTPNTGELFF
>TRBD2|TRBJ2-2|.|TRBV4-1
TGCGCCAGCAGCCAAACCGGGACTACCAACACCGGGGAGCTGTTTTTT
CASSQTGTTNTGELFF
>TRBD2|TRBJ2-1|few|TRBV13
TGTGCCAGCAGCCCGTCGATGACTAGCGGGAACAATGAGCAGTTCTTC
CASSPSMTSGNNEQFF
>TRBD1|TRBJ1-3|.|TRBV7-9
TGTGCCAGCAGCTTAGCGCGGTCAGGGGGTAGAAACACCATATATTTT
CASSLARSGGRNTIYF
>TRBD1|TRBJ2-1|many|TRBV6-4
TGTGCCAGCAGTGACGGGACAGGGGGCAATGAGCAGTTCTTC
CASSDGTGGNEQFF
>.|TRBJ2-7|.|TRBV13
TGTGCCAGCAGCTTGGGACGGACTAACGAGCAGTACTTC
CASSLGRTNEQYF
>.|TRBJ1-2|many|TRBV5-6
TGTGCCAGCAGCTTGATTGGGGATGGCTACACCTTC
CASSLIGDGYTF
>TRBD1|TRBJ1-3|.|TRBV27
TGTGCCAGCCTGAACAGGGGGCAAGGAAACACCATATATTTT
CASLNRGQGNTIYF
>.|TRBJ2-1|many|TRBV9
TGTGCCAGCAGCGCCTTCTTCAATGAGCAGTTCTTC
CASSAFFNEQFF
>.|TRBJ1-3|few|TRBV2
TGTGCCAGCAGCGAAACAGCCGCCTCTGGAAACACCATATATTTT
CASSETAASGNTIYF
>TRBD2|TRBJ2-7|.|TRBV6-2/TRBV6-3
TGTGCCAGCAGTACCCGGGGGGGCTACGAGCAGTACTTC
CASSTRGGYEQYF
>TRBD1|TRBJ2-7|many|TRBV18
TGTGCCAGCTCCCAGGGACAGGGTCCCTACGAGCAGTACTTC
CASSQGQGPYEQYF
>.|TRBJ2-2|many|TRBV9
TGTGCCAGCAGCGTAGCGGTTAGCGCGTCGACCGGGGAGCTGTTTTTT
CASSVAVSASTGELFF
>TRBD2|TRBJ2-3|.|TRBV12-3/TRBV12-4
TGTGCCAGCAGTCTAGCGGGATGGGGCACAGATACGCAGTATTTT
CASSLAGWGTDTQYF
>.|TRBJ2-7|.|TRBV6-1
TGTGCCAGCAGTGAATATGTCAGGGTTTACGAGCAGTACTTC
CASSEYVRVYEQYF
>TRBD1|TRBJ1-1|.|TRBV28
TGTGCCAGCACCCTGAGACAGGGGCGAACTGAAGCTTTCTTT
CASTLRQGRTEAFF
>TRBD2|TRBJ2-1|few|TRBV20-1
TGCAGTCCGTCGACTAGCGGGTACAATGAGCAGTTCTTC
CSPSTSGYNEQFF
>.|TRBJ2-5|many|TRBV20-1
TGCAGTGCTAGAGATAGTACCAGTAGCCAAGAGACCCAGTACTTC
CSARDSTSSQETQYF
>.|TRBJ1-5|.|TRBV7-9
TGTGCCAGCAGCTTGGCCGATCAGCCCCAGCATTTT
CASSLADQPQHF
>.|TRBJ2-1|.|TRBV12-3/TRBV12-4
TGTGCCAGCAGTTTCGGAATTAGCAACAATGAGCAGTTCTTC
CASSFGISNNEQFF
>TRBD2|TRBJ2-7|few|TRBV9
TGTGCCAGCAGCGTGACTAGCACCTCATACGAGCAGTACTTC
CASSVTSTSYEQYF
>.|TRBJ2-3|few|TRBV29-1
TGCAGCGTTGAAGAAAGAGGGGGAATCACAGATACGCAGTATTTT
CSVEERGGITDTQYF
>TRBD1|TRBJ2-7|few|TRBV29-1
TGCAGCGCCATACAGGGGGCGGGCGAGCAGTACTTC
CSAIQGAGEQYF
>.|TRBJ2-4|few|TRBV5-1
TGCGCCAGCAGCTTAATTGGCAGTCTCCTAGCCAAAAACATTCAGTACTTC
CASSLIGSLLAKNIQYF
>TRBD2|TRBJ2-2|.|TRBV12-3/TRBV12-4
TGTGCCAGCACCACTAGGTCCCGGCGGGGGATAAGGACCGGGGAGCTGTTTTTT
CASTTRSRRGIRTGELFF
>.|TRBJ2-7|.|TRBV24-1
TGTGCCACCCCTGGCTCATTCTACGAGCAGTACTTC
CATPGSFYEQYF
>TRBD2|TRBJ2-2|many|TRBV5-1
TGCGCCAGCAGCTTAACGACTAGCGCGAACACCGGGGAGCTGTTTTTT
CASSLTTSANTGELFF
>.|TRBJ2-5|many|TRBV25-1
TGTGCCAGCAGTGAAGTATCGGACGAGACCCAGTACTTC
CASSEVSDETQYF
>.|TRBJ2-5|many|TRBV4-2
TGTGCCAGCAGCCTAGATAAAGAGACCCAGTACTTC
CASSLDKETQYF
>.|TRBJ1-2|many|TRBV2
TGTGCCACCAAGAGGTCGGGGAGTGGCTACACCTTC
CATKRSGSGYTF
>.|TRBJ2-5|.|TRBV18
TGTGCCAGCTCACCGGGGGAGACCCAGTACTTC
CASSPGETQYF
>TRBD1|TRBJ1-1|few|TRBV5-1
TGCGCCAGCAGCTCCCTGCAGGGGGCAGGCACTGAAGCTTTCTTT
CASSSLQGAGTEAFF
>.|TRBJ2-7|many|TRBV20-1
TGCAGTGCTAGAGAGGCGGCAGGGGATGCGGCCGAGCAGTACTTC
CSAREAAGDAAEQYF
>.|TRBJ2-1|.|TRBV27
TGTGCCAGCAGTTTATTGGATACAAGAGAGCAGTTCTTC
CASSLLDTREQFF
>TRBD2|TRBJ2-2|many|TRBV20-1
TGCAGTGCTAAAGGGACTAGCGGGAGTTCCGGGGAGCTGTTTTTT
CSAKGTSGSSGELFF
>TRBD1|TRBJ2-1|few|TRBV7-9
TGTGCCAGCAGCATCGGACAGGGCAATGAGCAGTTCTTC
CASSIGQGNEQFF
>.|TRBJ2-7|few|TRBV14
TGTGCCAGCAGCCAAGGGACGGGGGAGCAGTACTTC
CASSQGTGEQYF
>.|TRBJ2-1|.|TRBV6-5
TGTGCCAGCAGGAAGGAGGGGTCCTACAATGAGCAGTTCTTC
CASRKEGSYNEQFF
>.|TRBJ2-1|few|TRBV29-1
TGCAGCGATTTGACGGAGGGGATCAATGAGCAGTTCTTC
CSDLTEGINEQFF
>TRBD2|TRBJ2-3|.|TRBV9
TGTGCCAGCAGCGTAGGGCTAGCGGGGTTCGCGCAGTATTTT
CASSVGLAGFAQYF
>TRBD2|TRBJ2-7|few|TRBV4-1
TGCGCCAGCAGCCCGGGACTAGTCGGCTACGAGCAGTACTTC
CASSPGLVGYEQYF
>TRBD1|TRBJ2-4|once|TRBV6-5
TGTGCCAGCAGGAACGGACAGGGGCATAACATTCAGTACTTC
CASRNGQGHNIQYF